One sample yielded the 17 T cell receptor beta chains listed below, sequenced in a study of blood T cells in healthy people across ages. PCR was performed a second time for 7 to 11 cycles using a sample-barcoded 5' primer and a J-beta primer mix. MiXCR, run by TCRdb on the 5' RACE reads, gives a single entry per CDR3 protein. The table has 1.5 million to 2 million distinct CDR3 sequences, around half seen once; the top ten hold approximately 2.1%. The sample comprised blood. The source of these receptors is a woman between 40 and 50 years old in good health.

The chain carries TRBV5-6 and TRBJ2-7; D perhaps matches TRBD1 (7 bases). Germline loops: CDR1 SGHDT, CDR2 YYEEEE. V shed 2 bases and J shed 0 bases, with 18 bases lying between them. The CDR3 has 17 amino acids. The CDR3 sequence is CASSFSRGAASSYEQYF. The CDR3 nucleotides read TGTGCCAGCAGCTTTTCCAGGGGGGCAGCCAGCTCCTACGAGCAGTACTTC.

The V and J genes are TRBV7-8 and TRBJ2-5; 7 nucleotides agree with TRBD2. The V and J ends lost 8 bases and 2 bases, in that order; junction bases with no gene match: 5. The length of the CDR3 is 13 residues. The germline V gene has CDR1 SGHVS and CDR2 FQNEAQ. CDR3 amino acids: CASLAAGQETQYF. In DNA, the CDR3 is TGTGCCAGCCTAGCGGCGGGGCAAGAGACCCAGTACTTC. The full variable domain, rest sourced from reference TRBV7-8 and TRBJ2-5, is GAGVSQSPRYKVAKRGQDVALRCDPISGHVSLFWYQQALGQGPEFLTYFQNEAQLDKSGLPSDRFFAERPEGSVSTLKIQRTQQEDSAVYLCASLAAGQETQYFGPGTRLLVL.

The chain couples TRBV3-1 to TRBJ2-5; D ambiguous. The V end was cut by 0 bases, the J end by 6 bases, with 14 bases between. Looked up from germline, CDR1 is LGHDT and CDR2 is YNNKEL (reference sequence). The CDR3 is 15 amino acids. For the CDR3, the DNA is TGTGCCAGCAGCCAAGAGGGGTCCCCTCAAAAGACCCAGTACTTC. This gives the protein CASSQEGSPQKTQYF.

V gene TRBV7-9 combines with J gene TRBJ2-1; D possibly corresponds to TRBD2 (6 bases). The CDR3 contains 14 residues. Germline assignment: CDR1 SEHNR and CDR2 FQNEAQ (reference sequence). The V gene lost 1 base and the J gene lost 5 bases, with 9 bases spanning the gap. The chain's CDR3 is CASSLVGLNNEQFF. CDR3 nucleotides: TGTGCCAGCAGCTTAGTTGGACTAAACAATGAGCAGTTCTTC.

CDR3 in amino acids: CASSQTSTSYNEQFF. CDR3 coding DNA: TGTGCCAGCAGCCAAACTAGCACCTCCTACAATGAGCAGTTCTTC. The chain couples TRBV3-1 to TRBJ2-1; the D gene is possibly TRBD2 (6 bases). This CDR3 has 15 residues. The germline V and J ends were trimmed by 2 bases and 0 bases, with 8 bases remaining between them. The germline CDR1 and CDR2 sequences are LGHDT and YNNKEL (reference sequence).

This chain connects TRBV9 to TRBJ2-1; D may be TRBD2 (6 bases). The CDR3 sequence is 14 residues long. Per germline, CDR1 SGDLS and CDR2 YYNGEE. Trimming removed 4 bases at V and 5 bases at J, with 13 bases between. In nucleotides, the CDR3 is TGTGCCAGCAGCCCCTTAGCGGCTGACAATGAGCAGTTCTTC. The encoded protein is CASSPLAADNEQFF.

The gene calls are TRBV5-5 and TRBJ2-1; D remains ambiguous. Trimming stripped 4 bases from V and 5 bases from J, with 16 bases between. This CDR3 has 15 residues. Germline lookup yields CDR1 SGHKS and CDR2 YYEKEE (reference sequence). CDR3 protein: CASSPKPDRNNEQFF. For the CDR3, the DNA is TGTGCCAGCAGCCCGAAACCGGACCGGAACAATGAGCAGTTCTTC.

The table lists this clonotype with a count of one. The chain has TRBV9 and TRBJ2-3, with TRBD2 as a possible D gene (5 bases). V was pared by 3 bases and J by 6 bases, with 17 bases between. The CDR3 loop spans 15 amino acids. Germline CDR1 is SGDLS and CDR2 is YYNGEE. CDR3 in DNA: TGTGCCAGCAGCGGAGAAGGGAGTCGGGTCGATACGCAGTATTTT. This encodes CASSGEGSRVDTQYF. Full variable domain (missing parts from reference TRBV9 and TRBJ2-3): DSGVTQTPKHLITATGQRVTLRCSPRSGDLSVYWYQQSLDQGLQFLIQYYNGEERAKGNILERFSAQQFPDLHSELNLSSLELGDSALYFCASSGEGSRVDTQYFGPGTRLTVL.

The rearrangement uses TRBV9 and TRBJ2-1, with D uncertain. CDR1 SGDLS and CDR2 YYNGEE come from the germline V gene. CDR3 length: 15 residues. V was shortened by 0 bases and J by 3 bases, with 10 bases between the two germline ends. The CDR3 region is CASSVALPVYNEQFF. The CDR3 DNA sequence: TGTGCCAGCAGCGTAGCTTTACCCGTCTACAATGAGCAGTTCTTC.

The V gene is TRBV18, the J gene TRBJ1-2; D unresolved. There are 12 residues in the CDR3. V dropped 2 bases and J dropped 8 bases, with 9 bases sitting between them. Germline lookup yields CDR1 KGHSH and CDR2 LQKENI. As DNA, the CDR3 is TGTGCCAGCTCACCAAAGGAAGCGGGCTACACCTTC. It translates to CASSPKEAGYTF.

Only a few counts were recorded for this clonotype. This rearrangement joins TRBV27 to TRBJ2-5, with D possibly matching TRBD2 (5 bases). V was trimmed by 9 bases and J by 5 bases, leaving 25 bases between them. The CDR3 spans 16 residues. Germline V gives CDR1 MNHEY, CDR2 SMNVEV (reference sequence). DNA of the CDR3: TGTGCCAGGCCAGTGTTCGGTAGCGAGGGTAGGGAGACCCAGTACTTC. It yields the protein CARPVFGSEGRETQYF.

This chain joins TRBV12-3 or TRBV12-4 and TRBJ1-1; no clear D. The CDR3 length is 13 residues. The V gene lost 0 bases and the J gene lost 4 bases, with 6 bases spanning the gap. The DNA of the CDR3 is TGTGCCAGCAGTTTAGCTTCAGGCACTGAAGCTTTCTTT. This encodes CASSLASGTEAFF.

This clonotype was seen a few times. This sequence joins TRBV5-1 and TRBJ2-5; TRBD1 or TRBD2 may be the D gene (5 bases each). The length of the CDR3 is 14 residues. Trimming shortened V by 5 bases and J by 0 bases, and 11 bases separated the two germline ends. CDR1 and CDR2 from the germline V gene are SGHRS and YFSETQ. The DNA of the CDR3 is TGCGCCAGCAGACCGGGACGAAACCAAGAGACCCAGTACTTC. It yields the protein CASRPGRNQETQYF.

The chain joins TRBV5-1 to TRBJ1-1, with D possibly TRBD1 on 5 matching bases. The V gene's germline CDR1 is SGHRS and CDR2 YFSETQ. CDR3 length: 16 residues. V lost 4 bases and J lost 0, with 16 bases in between. The CDR3 protein is CASSPEGGEVNTEAFF. The CDR3 nucleotides are TGCGCCAGCAGCCCCGAGGGAGGGGAGGTGAACACTGAAGCTTTCTTT. Full variable domain (remainder filled in from reference TRBV5-1 and TRBJ1-1): KAGVTQTPRYLIKTRGQQVTLSCSPISGHRSVSWYQQTPGQGLQFLFEYFSETQRNKGNFPGRFSGRQFSNSRSEMNVSTLELGDSALYLCASSPEGGEVNTEAFFGQGTRLTVV.

V is TRBV20-1 and J is TRBJ2-5; possible D gene TRBD1, 6 bases. The DNA matches TRBJ2-1 better at its end, which makes the J call doubtful. Germline V lookup: CDR1 DFQATT, CDR2 SNEGSKA (reference sequence). The CDR3 extends over 15 amino acids. CDR3 bases: TGCAGTGCTGGCCGATTTGGGGGCATCCAAGAGACCCAGTTCTTC. Translated, it gives CSAGRFGGIQETQFF.

V is TRBV7-2 and J is TRBJ2-7, with D unclear. The V gene lost 5 bases and the J gene lost 3 bases, with 14 bases spanning the gap. CDR1 SGHTA and CDR2 FQGNSA come from the germline V gene. CDR3 length: 14 amino acids. Here the CDR3 reads CASSQDLGNYEQYF. In nucleotides, the CDR3 is TGTGCCAGCAGCCAGGACCTTGGGAACTACGAGCAGTACTTC.

The CDR3 loop reads CASSYPNVAAQYF. CDR3 nucleotide sequence: TGTGCCAGCAGTTACCCGAACGTCGCGGCCCAGTACTTC. V usage is TRBV6-2 or TRBV6-3 and J usage is TRBJ2-5; D remains ambiguous. CDR3 size: 13 residues. V was cut by 2 bases and J by 9 bases, with 13 bases left in between. Looked up from germline, CDR1 is MNHEY and CDR2 is SVGEGT.